This is a list of T cell receptor beta chains from one sample in a study of blood T cells in healthy people across ages. TCRdb re-called the 5' RACE reads with MiXCR, one entry per CDR3 protein. The table has some 560,000 distinct CDR3 sequences, approximately 26% seen once; the top ten hold approximately 3.5%. The data also belong to a second study, concerning T cells of mothers and their children.

The sequencing input was blood. The source of these receptors is a boy between 2 and 10 years old in good health. Both conserved end residues are part of each CDR3. A D gene is named only where the DNA matches it firmly. Expanded clones are given a class, and other clones once, few, many or no size at all.

NA	TRBD2	TRBV29-1	TRBJ2-5	CSVLTSGVETQYF	TGCAGCGTCCTAACTAGCGGGGTGGAGACCCAGTACTTC
few	TRBD1	TRBV18	TRBJ1-1	CASSTGGQSLIKTEAFF	TGTGCCAGCTCAACGGGGGGACAGTCGCTAATAAAGACTGAAGCTTTCTTT
NA	NA	TRBV6-5	TRBJ2-5	CASSTNRALRETQYF	TGTGCCAGCAGCACAAACAGGGCCCTAAGAGAGACCCAGTACTTC
NA	TRBD2	TRBV12-3/TRBV12-4	TRBJ2-5	CASSLEHPSGQETQYF	TGTGCCAGCAGTTTAGAACACCCTAGCGGTCAAGAGACCCAGTACTTC
NA	TRBD1	TRBV7-2	TRBJ2-7	CASSSDRGRTYEQYF	TGTGCCAGCAGCTCGGACAGGGGGCGGACCTACGAGCAGTACTTC
NA	NA	TRBV4-1	TRBJ2-1	CASSQEERLRANEQFF	TGCGCCAGCAGCCAAGAAGAAAGGTTGAGGGCCAATGAGCAGTTCTTC
NA	TRBD1	TRBV29-1	TRBJ1-2	CSVALDRLRNYGYTF	TGCAGCGTTGCCCTGGACAGGCTGCGGAACTATGGCTACACCTTC
NA	NA	TRBV15	TRBJ1-6	CATSRDLPRNNSPLHF	TGTGCCACCAGCAGAGATCTCCCCAGGAATAATTCACCCCTCCACTTT
few	NA	TRBV20-1	TRBJ2-1	CSARDPWGTSSYNEQFF	TGCAGTGCTAGAGATCCCTGGGGGACCTCCTCCTACAATGAGCAGTTCTTC
few	NA	TRBV20-1	TRBJ1-3	CSATTDQDTIYF	TGCAGTGCTACTACCGACCAGGACACCATATATTTT
few	NA	TRBV10-2	TRBJ2-3	CASSEWEQHGWDTQYF	TGCGCCAGCAGTGAGTGGGAGCAACACGGCTGGGATACGCAGTATTTT
NA	NA	TRBV4-1	TRBJ2-1	CASSQVLYEQFF	TGCGCCAGCAGCCAAGTTCTGTATGAGCAGTTCTTC
few	NA	TRBV5-1	TRBJ2-1	CASSLASGRLYNEQFF	TGCGCCAGCAGCTTGGCCTCGGGACGGCTTTACAATGAGCAGTTCTTC
few	NA	TRBV2	TRBJ2-7	CASSVVEGFSYEQYF	TGTGCCAGCAGTGTCGTCGAGGGTTTCTCCTACGAGCAGTACTTC
few	TRBD2	TRBV6-5	TRBJ2-3	CASSYSGTTSFTDTQYF	TGTGCCAGCAGTTACTCCGGGACTACATCGTTCACAGATACGCAGTATTTT
NA	NA	TRBV20-1	TRBJ1-2	CSARDTGQTYGYTF	TGCAGTGCTAGAGATACAGGACAGACCTATGGCTACACCTTC